The 19 T cell receptor beta chains reported below all come from one sample, sequenced in a study of spatial heterogeneity in lung cancer. TCRdb reanalysed the 5' RACE reads using MiXCR and keeps one entry per CDR3 protein. The sample holds just under 95,000 distinct CDR3 sequences, about 12% seen once. The time point here: sample taken at primary tumor resection. The starting material was PBMCs, obtained at surgery. The receptors derive from a male donor with early-stage non-small cell lung cancer.

This clonotype was seen a few times. The genes are TRBV7-9 and TRBJ1-1; D is uncertain. Trimming stripped 6 bases from V and 0 bases from J, with 8 bases between. The CDR3 loop spans 13 amino acids. Germline V CDR1 and CDR2: SEHNR, FQNEAQ (reference sequence). CDR3 residues: CASRYLMNTEAFF. The CDR3 DNA reads as TGTGCCAGCAGGTATCTGATGAACACTGAAGCTTTCTTT.

Turning to this clonotype: Compared with germline, one end of the junction differs, possibly owing to a read error. The chain recombines TRBV5-1 with TRBJ2-5; a possible D gene is TRBD2 (6 bases). Germline lookup yields CDR1 SGHRS and CDR2 YFSETQ. The CDR3 has 16 amino acids. CDR3 DNA sequence: TGCGCCAGCAGCAGCGGGTCCCCAATAAGCCAAGAGACCCAGTGCTTC. This sequence encodes CASSSGSPISQETQCF.

This clonotype has ten or more counts. The genes are TRBV5-6 and TRBJ1-1; tentatively, D is TRBD1 (5 bases). The CDR3 loop spans 15 amino acids. The V and J ends lost 2 bases and 3 bases respectively, with 14 bases between them. The germline gives CDR1 SGHDT, CDR2 YYEEEE. The CDR3 here is CASSFELRTHTEAFF. The DNA for the CDR3 is TGTGCCAGCAGCTTCGAGCTTAGGACACACACTGAAGCTTTCTTT.

The rearrangement joins TRBV12-3 or TRBV12-4 to TRBJ1-3; TRBD1 aligns across 10 bases. Germline trimming cut 5 bases from V and 6 bases from J; bases unmatched to any gene: 7. CDR3 length equals 15 residues. The DNA for the CDR3 is TGTGCCAGCAGTCACGGGACAGGGGAGGAAAACACCATATATTTT. This sequence encodes CASSHGTGEENTIYF.

This sequence joins TRBV9 and TRBJ2-3, with a tentative D call TRBD2 (6 bases). Germline CDR1 SGDLS, CDR2 YYNGEE. Trimming took 1 base from V and 5 from J, leaving 17 bases between them. This CDR3 comprises 16 residues. CDR3 sequence (DNA): TGTGCCAGCAGCGTATTCCCGTCGGGGGTGGGAGATACGCAGTATTTT. It yields the protein CASSVFPSGVGDTQYF.

CDR3 residues: CASSPPIAANEQFF. CDR3 bases: TGTGCCAGCTCACCACCGATAGCGGCCAATGAGCAGTTCTTC. The chain recombines TRBV18 with TRBJ2-1; D possibly corresponds to TRBD2 (6 bases). The length of the CDR3 is 14 residues. Germline assignment: CDR1 KGHSH and CDR2 LQKENI. Deletions cut 0 bases from V and 6 bases from J, with 9 bases between.

Details on this clonotype: The CDR3 end shows no conserved phenylalanine or tryptophan, and so a read error is likely. This chain joins TRBV4-2 and TRBJ2-5; D not certain. Trimming cost V 4 bases and J 4 bases, with 13 bases left between them. CDR1 and CDR2 (germline): LGHNA, YNFKEQ. The CDR3 loop spans 14 amino acids. The CDR3, as DNA: TGTGCCAGCAGCCCATCATCATCCCTAGAGACCCAGTACTCC. Its protein product is CASSPSSSLETQYS.

This clonotype showed up just a few times. The chain joins TRBV6-1 to TRBJ2-3; 8 positions match TRBD2. Germline assignment: CDR1 MNHNS and CDR2 SASEGT. The CDR3 runs 15 residues. V lost 2 bases to trimming and J lost 2 bases; unmatched junction nucleotides: 3. CDR3 region: CASSESGGSTDTQYF. The CDR3 bases are TGTGCCAGCAGTGAAAGCGGGGGCTCCACAGATACGCAGTATTTT.

This clonotype appeared once. Germline is not matched at one junction end, which may reflect a read error. The genes are TRBV7-2 and TRBJ1-1; D is perhaps TRBD1 (5 bases). This CDR3 region has 14 residues. Looked up from germline, CDR1 is SGHTA and CDR2 is FQGNSA. The CDR3 region has the DNA TGTGCCAGCAGCTTAGAGGGGCAGGGCACTCAAGCTTTCTTT. Its protein is CASSLEGQGTQAFF.

The rearrangement links TRBV27 to TRBJ2-1; either TRBD1 or TRBD2 may supply D (5 bases each). Trimming removed 3 bases from V and 9 bases from J, with 9 bases in between. The CDR3 spans 12 residues. Germline V gene lookup returns CDR1 MNHEY and CDR2 SMNVEV (reference sequence). The CDR3 DNA reads TGTGCCAGCAGTTTTAGTGGGGGTGAGCAGTTCTTC. Residues: CASSFSGGEQFF.

The chain uses TRBV28 and TRBJ2-7; 8 positions match TRBD2. From germline, CDR1 is MDHEN and CDR2 SYDVKM. With 7 bases clipped from V and 2 bases from J, the junction kept 7 bases outside the gene matches. The length of the CDR3 is 14 residues. The CDR3 coding sequence is TGTGCCAGCACCCGGGGGGGGGCCACCTACGAGCAGTACTTC. This codes for CASTRGGATYEQYF.

Regarding this clonotype: This clone may be a read error of a much larger clone one base away. This chain joins TRBV7-8 and TRBJ2-5; D is unclear. The CDR3 totals 11 residues. Germline CDR1 is SGHVS and CDR2 is FQNEAQ. The CDR3 nucleotides read TGTGCCAGCAGCTCGTCTAGGACCCGGTACTTC. Translated: CASSSSRTRYF.

The V call is TRBV28, the J call TRBJ1-5; D is perhaps TRBD1 (5 bases). The CDR3 has 14 residues. With 7 bases removed from V and 2 bases from J, the gap between germline ends came to 12 bases. Germline values: CDR1 MDHEN, CDR2 SYDVKM. The CDR3 DNA sequence: TGTGCCAGCATTCGGGACTCTCGCAATCAGCCCCAGCATTTT. Its translation is CASIRDSRNQPQHF. Full variable domain (rest looked up from reference TRBV28 and TRBJ1-5): DVKVTQSSRYLVKRTGEKVFLECVQDMDHENMFWYRQDPGLGLRLIYFSYDVKMKEKGDIPEGYSVSREKKERFSLILESASTNQTSMYLCASIRDSRNQPQHFGDGTRLSIL.

This clonotype has more than one count but fewer than ten. V gene TRBV9 combines with J gene TRBJ2-1; D is undetermined. Germline V lookup: CDR1 SGDLS, CDR2 YYNGEE. This CDR3 spans 15 amino acids. The V end was cut by 0 bases, the J end by 6 bases, with 13 bases between. The CDR3 sequence is CASSVAVRWGNEQFF. DNA of the CDR3: TGTGCCAGCAGCGTAGCGGTCCGATGGGGCAATGAGCAGTTCTTC.

This clonotype was seen only a few times. The chain has TRBV7-2 and TRBJ2-3; 9 nucleotides align to TRBD2. Per germline, CDR1 SGHTA and CDR2 FQGNSA. The CDR3 is 16 residues long. The ends lost 5 bases at V and 2 bases at J; junction bases unmatched: 8. This chain's CDR3 is CASSPTSGTNTDTQYF. CDR3 nucleotides: TGTGCCAGCAGCCCGACTAGCGGAACGAACACAGATACGCAGTATTTT.

A few counts support this clonotype. V usage is TRBV11-2 and J usage is TRBJ2-2; 7 bases align to TRBD2. The CDR3 loop spans 15 amino acids. The V gene end was trimmed by 5 bases and the J gene end by 1 base; junction bases not matched to a gene: 4. Germline V gene sequence: CDR1 SGHAT, CDR2 FQNNGV. CDR3 sequence reads: CASSGLAENTGELFF. The CDR3, as DNA: TGTGCCAGCAGCGGGCTAGCGGAGAACACCGGGGAGCTGTTTTTT.

A few counts support this clonotype. CDR3 in amino acids: CASSGTATGYTF. The CDR3 bases are TGTGCCAGCAGTGGGACAGCCACAGGCTACACCTTC. The rearrangement joins TRBV6-2 or TRBV6-3 to TRBJ1-2; 7 positions match TRBD1. The trim removed 5 bases at V and 8 bases at J, leaving 5 bases unmatched. There are 12 residues in the CDR3. CDR1 is MNHEY and CDR2 is SVGEGT in the germline V gene.

The chain joins TRBV20-1 to TRBJ2-1, with D perhaps matching TRBD1 or TRBD2 (7 bases each). This CDR3 is built from 16 residues. Germline assignment: CDR1 DFQATT and CDR2 SNEGSKA (reference sequence). Trimming took 0 bases from V and 4 from J, leaving 16 bases between them. CDR3 bases: TGCAGTGCTAGAGATCCAGGGGGGGTAACATACAATGAGCAGTTCTTC. This gives the protein CSARDPGGVTYNEQFF.

This clonotype was counted only a few times. The chain is built from TRBV4-2 and TRBJ2-1, with 10 bases that match TRBD2. The CDR3 has 15 amino acids. The trim removed 6 bases at V and 9 bases at J, leaving 11 bases unmatched. The germline gives CDR1 LGHNA, CDR2 YNFKEQ. CDR3 sequence (DNA): TGTGCCAGCAGTAGCGGTCTAGCGGGAGATTCTGAGCAGTTCTTC. Translating it yields CASSSGLAGDSEQFF.